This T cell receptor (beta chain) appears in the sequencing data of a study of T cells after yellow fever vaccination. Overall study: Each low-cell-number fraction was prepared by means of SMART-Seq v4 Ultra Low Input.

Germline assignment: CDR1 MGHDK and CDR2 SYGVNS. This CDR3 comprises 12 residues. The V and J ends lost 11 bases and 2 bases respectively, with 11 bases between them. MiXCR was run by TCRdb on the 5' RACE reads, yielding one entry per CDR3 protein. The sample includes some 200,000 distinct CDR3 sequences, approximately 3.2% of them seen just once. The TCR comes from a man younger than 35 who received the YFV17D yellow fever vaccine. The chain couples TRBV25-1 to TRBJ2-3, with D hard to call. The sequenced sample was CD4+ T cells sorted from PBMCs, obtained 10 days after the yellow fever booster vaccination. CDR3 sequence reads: CAVQADTDTQYF. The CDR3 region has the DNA TGTGCCGTACAAGCTGACACAGATACGCAGTATTTT.